This TCR beta chain derives from a study of blood T cell repertoires in COVID-19 (dated by TCRdb to about 2020). Regarding the research as a whole: The collaborator samples originated in the United States, Italy and Spain and spanned the acute and convalescent phases of COVID-19. Sample metadata almost always included a de-identified subject ID, COVID-19 status, age in years and sex. Where HLA class I and class II types were available, the types were taken from metadata supplied by the sample provider, not from assay-based typing. The samples were drawn from two sources: the first 160 participants of the ongoing ImmuneRACE study, and over 1,000 subjects contributed by 6 global collaborators. The repertoires were released in a freely available public database intended as a resource for research on the immune response to SARS-CoV-2. Subjects who had been exposed to COVID-19, were actively infected with it, or had recovered from it provided the deeply sampled blood TCRbeta repertoires that made up the dataset. The material from the prospective study consisted of cDNA or gDNA derived from T cells, B-cell-depleted T cells, or PBMCs.

On the study overall, not on this receptor specifically: The quantity of clinical and demographic metadata differed by source and by participant and was supplied without curation.

TCRbeta CDR3 regions were amplified from genomic DNA by means of the immunoSEQ Assay, a bias-controlled multiplex PCR. Regarding the original processing steps: The number of nucleated cells in each sample was estimated by amplification of reference gene primers within the assay. To quantify the absolute abundance of each unique TCRbeta CDR3 rearrangement, sequence reads were collapsed and filtered. For each sample, productive Simpson clonality was calculated as the square root of Simpson's diversity index over productive rearrangements. This is the immuneACCESS table as TCRdb keeps it, with only in-frame sequences that have V and J called. A part of the clones is gone; compared with another copy, unresolved V genes explain less than half, and the rest is unexplained. V, J and clone size are taken as reported in that table, and D and trimming were inferred from the DNA itself. The table for this sample lists a few hundred thousand clones; roughly 87% of them were counted only once. The ten largest clones represent 1% of the sample.

Whole blood was collected in K2EDTA tubes by collaborating institutions according to the institutions' own protocols. For TCRbeta analysis, collaborators shipped samples as frozen whole blood, isolated PBMCs, or DNA extracted from either of those sample types. As to this clone: What this receptor recognizes is not known. Qualities for individual bases were not recorded, and no much larger clone is one base off.

This receptor was taken from a man aged 50 or older with active or convalescent COVID-19. The sequenced sample consisted of peripheral blood.

At the DNA level, the sequence is TGTGCCAGCAGCTTGATCGGGAGAACAAGGTACGAGCAGTACTTC. It encodes CASSLIGRTRYEQYF. The chain links TRBV5-6 with TRBJ2-7; TRBD2 could be the D gene, as 6 bases match. Spanning cysteine to phenylalanine, the CDR3 consists of 15 amino acids. Of all the DNA, just the CDR3 is kept, 45 bases in frame from base 1. Trimming costs V 1 base and J 4 bases, and their ends lie 15 bases apart. The germline V gene sets CDR1 to SGHDT and CDR2 to YYEEEE.